This TCR beta chain appears in the sequencing data of a study of blood T cell repertoires in COVID-19. CDR3 length: 15 amino acids. The germline V gene has CDR1 PRHDT and CDR2 FYEKMQ (reference sequence). V gave up 0 bases and J gave up 4 bases; unmatched junction bases: 3. TCRdb keeps only in-frame clones here, not all; method: immunoSEQ multiplex PCR. The table shows 200,000 to 250,000 clones, with roughly 84% occurring only once. The sequencing input was PBMCs or T cells enriched from blood (not recorded which). The chain carries TRBV13 and TRBJ1-1; 9 bases fit TRBD1. The source is a woman in her 40s who had recovered from COVID-19. The CDR3 DNA sequence: TGTGCCAGCAGCTTAGGGACAGGGGGTACCACTGAAGCTTTCTTT. It codes for CASSLGTGGTTEAFF.